The next 30 T cell receptor beta chains were all read from a single sample in a study of T-cell reconstitution after alpha-beta-depleted transplantation in children. Unique molecular identifiers were used in preparing the TCRbeta library. Using its own MiXCR run on the PCR reads, TCRdb lists one record per CDR3 protein. The profile shows approximately 500,000 distinct CDR3 sequences, under 12% of them singletons. This specimen consisted of PBMCs, obtained before TCRalphabeta/CD19-depleted stem cell transplant. The receptors were gathered from a child younger than 10 with inherited bone marrow failure, due to receive a stem cell transplant.

This clonotype was picked up a small number of times. The chain joins TRBV4-1 to TRBJ1-1, with D unclear. Germline CDR1 and CDR2: MGHRA and YSYEKL. This CDR3 comprises 14 residues. Trimming removed 1 base from V and 0 bases from J, with 6 bases in between. CDR3 sequence: CASSQGPMNTEAFF. The CDR3 DNA is TGCGCCAGCAGCCAAGGACCGATGAACACTGAAGCTTTCTTT.

There are many counts of this clonotype. V is TRBV4-3 and J is TRBJ2-1, with a possible D match to TRBD2 (5 bases). Trimming removed 1 base from V and 9 bases from J, with 13 bases in between. This CDR3 spans 14 amino acids. Germline CDR1 and CDR2: LGHNA and YSLEER. The CDR3, as DNA: TGCGCCAGCAGCCAAGTCCTAGCCCTAGGTGAGCAGTTCTTC. Protein sequence: CASSQVLALGEQFF.

The V gene is TRBV7-9, the J gene TRBJ2-5, with D tentatively TRBD1 (6 bases). Trimming removed 4 bases from V and 5 bases from J, with 14 bases in between. The CDR3 contains 14 residues. Germline CDR1 reads SEHNR; CDR2 reads FQNEAQ (reference sequence). CDR3 protein: CASSSRTEGETQYF. CDR3 DNA: TGTGCCAGCAGCTCCAGGACAGAAGGGGAGACCCAGTACTTC.

This clonotype was counted ten times or more. This chain joins TRBV5-1 and TRBJ2-1, with TRBD2 identical over 9 bases. Trimming cost V 0 bases and J 4 bases; bases outside gene matches: 5. There are 16 residues in the CDR3. CDR1 and CDR2 from the germline V gene are SGHRS and YFSETQ. The DNA of the CDR3 is TGCGCCAGCAGCTTGGAACCTAGCGGGGAGTACAATGAGCAGTTCTTC. Residues: CASSLEPSGEYNEQFF.

This clonotype was observed at least ten times. The rearrangement uses TRBV29-1 and TRBJ2-7; D perhaps matches TRBD2 (5 bases). The CDR3 is made up of 11 amino acids. V was trimmed by 5 bases and J by 5 bases, leaving 10 bases between them. Looked up from germline, CDR1 is SQVTM and CDR2 is ANQGSEA. The CDR3 is CSVPDFHEQYF. The CDR3 coding sequence is TGCAGCGTTCCGGACTTTCACGAGCAGTACTTC.

This clonotype was counted many times. The rearrangement joins TRBV20-1 to TRBJ2-1; D remains unclear. The V end was cut by 5 bases, the J end by 2 bases, with 10 bases between. The germline gives CDR1 DFQATT, CDR2 SNEGSKA (reference sequence). CDR3 length: 13 amino acids. The CDR3 sequence: CSADVGAYNEQFF. In DNA form, the CDR3 reads TGCAGTGCTGATGTGGGCGCCTACAATGAGCAGTTCTTC.

This clonotype has at least ten counts. This chain connects TRBV4-1 to TRBJ2-3, with TRBD2 matching over 14 bases. V shed 0 bases and J 6 bases; nucleotides not matched to a gene: 2. This CDR3 has 16 residues. From germline, CDR1 is MGHRA and CDR2 YSYEKL. The CDR3 loop reads CASSQEGLAGVDTQYF. In nucleotides, the CDR3 is TGCGCCAGCAGCCAAGAGGGACTAGCGGGAGTCGATACGCAGTATTTT.

This clonotype was recorded many times. The chain combines TRBV12-3 or TRBV12-4 with TRBJ2-6, with 7 bases fitting TRBD1. This CDR3 has 16 residues. The V gene end was trimmed by 5 bases and the J gene end by 0 bases; junction bases not matched to a gene: 4. Written as DNA, the CDR3 is TGTGCCAGCAGTGACCAGGGGGTCTCTGGGGCCAACGTCCTGACTTTC. This gives the protein CASSDQGVSGANVLTF.

This clonotype has at least ten counts. The chain combines TRBV6-5 with TRBJ2-5, with 7 positions matching TRBD1. The J segment lost 5 bases and the V segment lost 0 bases, leaving 6 bases of the junction unmatched. Germline lookup yields CDR1 MNHEY and CDR2 SVGAGI. The CDR3 runs to 15 residues. The CDR3 DNA reads as TGTGCCAGCAGTTACTCCCCGGGCAGGGGGGAGACCCAGTACTTC. It translates to CASSYSPGRGETQYF.

This clonotype was picked up many times. The genes are TRBV27 and TRBJ2-7; 7 nucleotides agree with TRBD1. V trimming: 5 bases; J trimming: 2 bases; junction bases outside the gene matches: 3. This CDR3 is built from 13 residues. CDR1 and CDR2 (germline): MNHEY, SMNVEV (reference sequence). This chain's CDR3 is CASSKGQTYEQYF. CDR3 sequence (DNA): TGTGCCAGCAGTAAGGGACAGACCTACGAGCAGTACTTC.

This clonotype was observed many times. The chain is built from TRBV27 and TRBJ2-5, with 8 positions matching TRBD1. The CDR3 has 15 residues. V lost 4 bases to trimming and J lost 4 bases; unmatched junction nucleotides: 8. Germline loops: CDR1 MNHEY, CDR2 SMNVEV (reference sequence). The CDR3 is CASSSDRGGGETQYF. CDR3 DNA sequence: TGTGCCAGCAGTTCCGACAGGGGAGGTGGAGAGACCCAGTACTTC.

The sample holds one count of this clonotype. This sequence may be a read error, since a much larger clone differs from it by one base. The genes are TRBV5-1 and TRBJ2-1; 8 bases align to TRBD2. The CDR3 totals 17 residues. CDR1 SGHRS and CDR2 YFSETQ come from the germline V gene. Trimming cost V 0 bases and J 4 bases; bases outside gene matches: 9. The CDR3 bases are TGCGCCAGCAGCTTGGCCCTGACTAGCGCGGATTACAATGAGCAGTTCTTC. Translation gives CASSLALTSADYNEQFF.

This clonotype was seen ten or more times. The gene calls are TRBV20-1 and TRBJ2-7; 12 bases match TRBD2. Trimming removed 6 bases from V and 2 bases from J; junction bases left unmatched: 8. This CDR3 comprises 15 residues. CDR1 and CDR2 from the germline V gene are DFQATT and SNEGSKA (reference sequence). The CDR3 bases are TGCAGTGCCCTCCCCGGACTAGCGGGGACCTACGAGCAGTACTTC. Protein product: CSALPGLAGTYEQYF.

This clonotype was counted many times. J is TRBJ2-3 and V is TRBV5-4; D is unresolved. CDR3 length: 13 residues. The germline V gene has CDR1 SGHNT and CDR2 YYREEE (reference sequence). Trimming took off 6 bases at V and 4 bases at J, with 12 bases between the two ends. The CDR3 DNA reads as TGTGCCAGCACCTCCTCGTCGGCAGATACGCAGTATTTT. This sequence encodes CASTSSSADTQYF.

This clonotype was counted ten times or more. The chain joins TRBV12-3 or TRBV12-4 to TRBJ2-1, with a possible D match to TRBD2 (6 bases). The CDR3 is made up of 12 amino acids. The V and J ends lost 3 bases and 8 bases respectively, with 8 bases between them. The CDR3 sequence: CASSFWEDEQFF. The CDR3 DNA reads TGTGCCAGCAGTTTCTGGGAGGATGAGCAGTTCTTC.

This clonotype was observed a handful of times. This chain uses TRBV29-1 with TRBJ2-2, with a weak D call TRBD1 (6 bases). Germline CDR1 reads SQVTM; CDR2 reads ANQGSEA. V was pared by 3 bases and J by 4 bases, with 9 bases between. The CDR3 sequence is 13 residues long. The CDR3 nucleotides read TGCAGCGTTGACAGGGGAGTCACCGGGGAGCTGTTTTTT. Translation gives CSVDRGVTGELFF.

This clonotype came up a few times. V and J are TRBV19 and TRBJ1-3, with D possibly matching TRBD1 (6 bases). V dropped 5 bases and J dropped 4 bases, with 15 bases sitting between them. There are 15 residues in the CDR3. The V gene's germline CDR1 is LNHDA and CDR2 SQIVND (reference sequence). This CDR3 reads CASSSRQDLGNTIYF. CDR3 in DNA: TGTGCCAGTAGTTCCCGACAGGACCTGGGAAACACCATATATTTT.

This clonotype occurred many times. The J gene is TRBJ1-5, the V gene TRBV12-3 or TRBV12-4, with 9 bases matching TRBD1. CDR3 size: 14 residues. The V gene end was trimmed by 3 bases and the J gene end by 5 bases; junction bases not matched to a gene: 2. CDR3 coding DNA: TGTGCCAGCAGTTTGACAGGGGGATATCAGCCCCAGCATTTT. This encodes CASSLTGGYQPQHF.

At least ten counts were recorded for this clonotype. The chain combines TRBV20-1 with TRBJ2-7; weak D call: TRBD2 (5 bases). This CDR3 is built from 16 residues. V gave up 6 bases and J gave up 1 base, with 22 bases separating them. The germline CDR1 and CDR2 sequences are DFQATT and SNEGSKA (reference sequence). CDR3 coding DNA: TGCAGTGCATTAGACCACAGCGGACTGGAATCCTACGAGCAGTACTTC. Translation gives CSALDHSGLESYEQYF.

The rearrangement uses TRBV6-2 or TRBV6-3 and TRBJ2-6, with D maybe TRBD2 (5 bases). The ends were cut back, 8 bases at V and 3 bases at J, with 17 bases in the middle. The CDR3 has 16 residues. The V gene's germline CDR1 is MNHEY and CDR2 SVGEGT. Written as DNA, the CDR3 is TGTGCCAGCTCTAACCCAATGCGGGTTGGGGCCAACGTCCTGACTTTC. It codes for CASSNPMRVGANVLTF.

The table lists this clonotype with many counts. The genes are TRBV5-1 and TRBJ2-2; D remains unclear. Germline-derived CDR1 and CDR2 are SGHRS and YFSETQ. V was pared by 2 bases and J by 4 bases, with 9 bases between. The CDR3 consists of 14 residues. CDR3 DNA: TGCGCCAGCAGCTTAGGAGAGACCACCGGGGAGCTGTTTTTT. Translating gives CASSLGETTGELFF. The full variable domain, rest sourced from reference TRBV5-1 and TRBJ2-2, is KAGVTQTPRYLIKTRGQQVTLSCSPISGHRSVSWYQQTPGQGLQFLFEYFSETQRNKGNFPGRFSGRQFSNSRSEMNVSTLELGDSALYLCASSLGETTGELFFGEGSRLTVL.

This clonotype was observed many times. The chain combines TRBV28 with TRBJ2-3, with 7 bases fitting TRBD1. This CDR3 has 13 amino acids. The germline V gene encodes CDR1 MDHEN and CDR2 SYDVKM. Trimming removed 8 bases from V and 2 bases from J; junction bases left unmatched: 4. Here the CDR3 reads CASRDRLTDTQYF. The CDR3 DNA is TGTGCCAGCCGGGACAGACTCACAGATACGCAGTATTTT.

This clonotype came up many times. J is TRBJ2-3 and V is TRBV5-5; TRBD1 matches at 7 bases. V trimming: 4 bases; J trimming: 1 base; junction bases outside the gene matches: 6. This CDR3 has 15 residues. In germline, CDR1 is SGHKS, CDR2 YYEKEE (reference sequence). The CDR3 DNA reads as TGTGCCAGCAGCCTATTCGGACAGGGCACAGATACGCAGTATTTT. Protein sequence: CASSLFGQGTDTQYF.

This clonotype was observed a few times. This chain connects TRBV10-3 to TRBJ1-2; D not resolved. V lost 6 bases to trimming and J lost 5 bases, with 13 bases between them. CDR3 length equals 13 residues. Looked up from germline, CDR1 is ENHRY and CDR2 is SYGVKD. CDR3 bases: TGTGCCATCAGCCCCGGGAGGGAATATGGCTACACCTTC. Protein sequence: CAISPGREYGYTF.

This clonotype was counted only a few times. The CDR3 sequence: CSAGQGGTYEQYF. The DNA for the CDR3 is TGCAGCGCAGGCCAGGGAGGCACCTACGAGCAGTACTTC. The V gene is TRBV29-1, the J gene TRBJ2-7; D might be TRBD2 (6 bases). V lost 7 bases, J lost 2 bases, and 15 bases lay in between. In germline, CDR1 is SQVTM, CDR2 ANQGSEA. CDR3 length: 13 amino acids.

At least ten counts were recorded for this clonotype. The chain joins TRBV6-2 or TRBV6-3 to TRBJ2-1; D call uncertain. Between the trimmed V and J ends, which lost 4 bases and 12 bases, there was a span of 16 bases. The CDR3 runs 13 residues. Germline assignment: CDR1 MNHEY and CDR2 SVGEGT. CDR3 region: CASSFRDPSGQFF. CDR3 bases: TGTGCCAGCAGTTTCCGCGATCCATCTGGGCAGTTCTTC.

This clonotype showed up many times. The chain joins TRBV24-1 to TRBJ2-1; D is uncertain. Germline values: CDR1 KGHDR, CDR2 SFDVKD. The ends were cut back, 2 bases at V and 6 bases at J, with 16 bases in the middle. The CDR3 consists of 16 residues. The CDR3, as DNA: TGTGCCACCAGTGATTCCCACCTAGATGTTCGCAATGAGCAGTTCTTC. Amino acids: CATSDSHLDVRNEQFF.

This rearrangement joins TRBV27 to TRBJ1-2; D not resolved. V lost 1 base and J lost 7, with 13 bases in between. Looked up from germline, CDR1 is MNHEY and CDR2 is SMNVEV (reference sequence). The CDR3 loop spans 14 amino acids. The CDR3 DNA reads as TGTGCCAGCAGTTTATTTCCGTTCTTCGGTGGCTACACCTTC. Its protein product is CASSLFPFFGGYTF.

There are many counts of this clonotype. The chain employs TRBV28 and TRBJ2-7; 8 bases are a match to TRBD1. This CDR3 contains 13 residues. Germline CDR1 and CDR2: MDHEN and SYDVKM. The V segment lost 5 bases and the J segment 2 bases; nucleotides outside the gene matches: 2. CDR3 residues: CASSKTGAYEQYF. The CDR3 bases are TGTGCCAGCAGTAAGACAGGGGCCTACGAGCAGTACTTC.

This clonotype was recorded many times. This chain uses TRBV4-3 with TRBJ2-1; D might be TRBD2 (5 bases). Germline-derived CDR1 and CDR2 are LGHNA and YSLEER. Between the trimmed V and J ends, which lost 0 bases and 6 bases, there was a span of 12 bases. The CDR3 has 15 residues. The CDR3 sequence: CASSQDRSSFNEQFF. CDR3 DNA sequence: TGCGCCAGCAGCCAAGATCGGTCTAGCTTCAATGAGCAGTTCTTC.